Listed here are 15 T cell receptor beta chains from one sample, sequenced in a study of T cell repertoires in cytomegalovirus infection. MiXCR, applied by TCRdb to the reads, yields one record per CDR3 protein. The table includes fewer than 300,000 distinct CDR3 sequences, under 30% detected once. Sample: PBMCs. These receptors all stem from a human donor in good health (CMV status not recorded). Some clones in this sample may be carry-over from other donors' samples.

This clonotype was seen a handful of times. The chain links TRBV28 to TRBJ2-7; TRBD1 is a possible D gene (6 bases). The CDR3 is made up of 13 amino acids. V lost 7 bases to trimming and J lost 3 bases, with 13 bases between them. CDR1 and CDR2 from the germline V gene are MDHEN and SYDVKM. CDR3 protein: CASIQGGFYEQYF. The CDR3 region has the DNA TGTGCCAGCATCCAAGGGGGTTTCTACGAGCAGTACTTC.

This clonotype was recorded a few times. The J gene is TRBJ2-3, the V gene TRBV6-6, with 7 nucleotides matching TRBD1. The CDR3 is 17 residues long. With 0 bases clipped from V and 4 bases from J, the junction kept 10 bases outside the gene matches. Per germline, CDR1 MNHNY and CDR2 SVGAGI (reference sequence). DNA of the CDR3: TGTGCCAGCAGTTACTCTCTGGCAGGGGGAAGAGCAGATACGCAGTATTTT. Its translation: CASSYSLAGGRADTQYF.

The chain employs TRBV15 and TRBJ2-6, with TRBD1 matching over 8 bases. Losses at the gene ends were 4 bases for V and 4 bases for J; bases not matched to a gene: 9. CDR1 is LNHNV and CDR2 is YYDKDF in the germline V gene (reference sequence). This CDR3 region has 17 residues. The CDR3 region has the DNA TGTGCCACCAGCATTCCATGGACAGGGTCAGGGGCCAACGTCCTGACTTTC. Its protein is CATSIPWTGSGANVLTF.

The chain has TRBV2 and TRBJ1-5; D remains ambiguous. The CDR3 consists of 15 residues. Germline V CDR1 and CDR2: SNHLY, FYNNEI. V was clipped by 2 bases and J by 3 bases, with 11 bases between them. The CDR3, as DNA: TGTGCCAGCAGTGAAAGTCGGAGACCCAATCAGCCCCAGCATTTT. Protein sequence: CASSESRRPNQPQHF.

This chain links TRBV10-3 with TRBJ1-1; D might be TRBD1 (6 bases). Germline lookup yields CDR1 ENHRY and CDR2 SYGVKD. V gave up 4 bases and J gave up 3 bases, with 12 bases separating them. This CDR3 spans 14 amino acids. CDR3 in DNA: TGTGCCATCAGTGCCAGGGGAAGGGACACTGAAGCTTTCTTT. Translating gives CAISARGRDTEAFF.

This clonotype was recorded many times. The chain employs TRBV6-2 or TRBV6-3 and TRBJ2-4; D remains unclear. Trimming shortened V by 2 bases and J by 0 bases, and 11 bases separated the two germline ends. Germline lookup yields CDR1 MNHEY and CDR2 SVGEGT. The CDR3 covers 16 residues. The chain's CDR3 is CASSYGSSIAKNIQYF. In DNA form, the CDR3 reads TGTGCCAGCAGTTACGGCTCCTCTATAGCCAAAAACATTCAGTACTTC.

The gene calls are TRBV25-1 and TRBJ2-7; D call uncertain. The CDR3 is made up of 15 amino acids. Trimming pared 3 bases from V and 2 bases from J, leaving 14 bases between. Germline values: CDR1 MGHDK, CDR2 SYGVNS. Here the CDR3 DNA reads TGTGCCAGCAGTGAGCCAGGCGGATTAACCTACGAGCAGTACTTC. Translating it yields CASSEPGGLTYEQYF.

This clonotype was counted many times. The rearrangement joins TRBV7-8 to TRBJ2-1, with 11 bases that match TRBD2. The CDR3 runs to 13 residues. J was trimmed by 10 bases and V by 2 bases; bases with no gene match: 1. Germline lookup yields CDR1 SGHVS and CDR2 FQNEAQ. This chain's CDR3 is CASSLRTSGEQFF. The CDR3 region has the DNA TGTGCCAGCAGCTTAAGGACTAGCGGGGAGCAGTTCTTC.

This clonotype was seen ten or more times. The chain carries TRBV2 and TRBJ2-7, with D possibly matching TRBD2 (6 bases). V was trimmed by 10 bases and J by 0 bases, leaving 19 bases between them. Germline assignment: CDR1 SNHLY and CDR2 FYNNEI. The CDR3 length is 15 residues. For the CDR3, the DNA is TGTGCCACCGGTCGGGTGATAGCGGACTCCTACGAGCAGTACTTC. This translates into CATGRVIADSYEQYF.

This sequence joins TRBV28 and TRBJ2-7; TRBD2 aligns across 9 bases. Germline CDR1 MDHEN, CDR2 SYDVKM. After removal of 5 bases from V and 4 bases from J, the junction contained 9 bases not matched to a gene. CDR3 length equals 15 residues. CDR3 nucleotides: TGTGCCAGCAGTCAGACTAGCGGAAGGAGTTACGAGCAGTACTTC. Encoded protein: CASSQTSGRSYEQYF.

This clonotype was found a few times. The DNA for the CDR3 is TGTGAAGGTCAGCCCCAGCATTTT. Protein: CEGQPQHF. This sequence joins TRBV3-1 and TRBJ1-5; D uncertain. This CDR3 has 8 amino acids. Looked up from germline, CDR1 is LGHDT and CDR2 is YNNKEL (reference sequence).

The chain employs TRBV12-3 or TRBV12-4 and TRBJ2-5; no definite D call. V gave up 6 bases and J gave up 5 bases, with 10 bases separating them. CDR3 length equals 12 residues. The CDR3 DNA reads as TGTGCCAGCAGCGCTTATCGGGAGACCCAGTACTTC. Its translation is CASSAYRETQYF.

This CDR3 is CASSLAVTSGVENEQFF. In DNA form, the CDR3 reads TGTGCCAGCAGCTTAGCCGTGACTAGCGGGGTAGAGAATGAGCAGTTCTTC. The chain uses TRBV11-2 and TRBJ2-1; the match to TRBD2 covers 11 bases. The CDR3 is 17 amino acids. The trim removed 1 base at V and 7 bases at J, leaving 9 bases unmatched. From germline, CDR1 is SGHAT and CDR2 FQNNGV.

The V and J genes are TRBV7-2 and TRBJ2-6; the D is unclear. The V end lost 1 base, the J end lost 0 bases, and 4 bases lay between the germline ends. Germline loops: CDR1 SGHTA, CDR2 FQGNSA. This CDR3 has 15 residues. The CDR3 loop reads CASSLGFSGANVLTF. Written as DNA, the CDR3 is TGTGCCAGCAGCTTAGGATTCTCTGGGGCCAACGTCCTGACTTTC. The variable domain in full, with the rest retrieved from reference TRBV7-2 and TRBJ2-6, is GAGVSQSPSNKVTEKGKDVELRCDPISGHTALYWYRQSLGQGLEFLIYFQGNSAPDKSGLPSDRFSAERTGGSVSTLTIQRTQQEDSAVYLCASSLGFSGANVLTFGAGSRLTVL.

This chain links TRBV30 with TRBJ1-1; D is undetermined. The V end was cut by 3 bases, the J end by 2 bases, with 10 bases between. Germline CDR1 reads GTSNPN; CDR2 reads SVGIG (reference sequence). The CDR3 runs 13 residues. The CDR3 protein is CAWRARSNTEAFF. The CDR3 nucleotides read TGTGCCTGGAGAGCCCGGTCTAACACTGAAGCTTTCTTT. The full variable domain, with the rest looked up from reference TRBV30 and TRBJ1-1, is SQTIHQWPATLVQPVGSPLSLECTVEGTSNPNLYWYRQAAGRGLQLLFYSVGIGQISSEVPQNLSASRPQDRQFILSSKKLLLSDSGFYLCAWRARSNTEAFFGQGTRLTVV.